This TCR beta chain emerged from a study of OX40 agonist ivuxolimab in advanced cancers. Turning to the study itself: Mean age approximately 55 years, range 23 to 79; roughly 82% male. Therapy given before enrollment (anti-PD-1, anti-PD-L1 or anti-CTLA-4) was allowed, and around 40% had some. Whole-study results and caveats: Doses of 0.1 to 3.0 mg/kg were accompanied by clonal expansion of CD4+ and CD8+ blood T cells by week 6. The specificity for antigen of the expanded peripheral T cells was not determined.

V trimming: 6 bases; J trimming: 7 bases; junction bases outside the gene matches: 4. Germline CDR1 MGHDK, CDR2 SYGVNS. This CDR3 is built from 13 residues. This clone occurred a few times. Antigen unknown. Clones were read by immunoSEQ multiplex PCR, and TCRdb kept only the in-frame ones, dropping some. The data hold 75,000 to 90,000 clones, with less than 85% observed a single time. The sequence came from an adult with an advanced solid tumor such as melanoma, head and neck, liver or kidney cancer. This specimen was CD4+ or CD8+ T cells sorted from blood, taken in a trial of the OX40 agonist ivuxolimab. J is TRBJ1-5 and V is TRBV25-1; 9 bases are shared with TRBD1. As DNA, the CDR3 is TGTGCCAGCAGCGTGGACAGGGGCCAGCCCCAGCATTTT. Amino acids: CASSVDRGQPQHF.